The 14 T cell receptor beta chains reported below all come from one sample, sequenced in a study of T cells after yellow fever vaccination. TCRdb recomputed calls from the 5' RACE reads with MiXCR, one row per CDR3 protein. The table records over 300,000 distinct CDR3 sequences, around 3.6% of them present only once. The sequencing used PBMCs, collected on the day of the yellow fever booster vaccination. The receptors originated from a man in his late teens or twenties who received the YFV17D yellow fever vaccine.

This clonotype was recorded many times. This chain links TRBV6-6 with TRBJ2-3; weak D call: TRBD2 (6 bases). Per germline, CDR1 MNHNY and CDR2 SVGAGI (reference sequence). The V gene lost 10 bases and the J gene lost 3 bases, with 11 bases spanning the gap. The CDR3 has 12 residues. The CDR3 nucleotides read TGTGCCACCACCCGGGGGACAGATACGCAGTATTTT. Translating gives CATTRGTDTQYF.

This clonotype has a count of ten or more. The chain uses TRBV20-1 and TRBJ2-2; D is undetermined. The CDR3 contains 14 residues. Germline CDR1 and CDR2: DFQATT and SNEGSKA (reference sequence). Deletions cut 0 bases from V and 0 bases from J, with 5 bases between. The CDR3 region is CSARDRTNTGELFF. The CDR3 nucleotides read TGCAGTGCTAGAGACAGAACGAACACCGGGGAGCTGTTTTTT.

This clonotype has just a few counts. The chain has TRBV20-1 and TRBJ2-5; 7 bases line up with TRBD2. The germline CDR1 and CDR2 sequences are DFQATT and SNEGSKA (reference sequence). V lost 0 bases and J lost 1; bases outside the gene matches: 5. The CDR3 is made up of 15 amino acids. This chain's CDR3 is CSARDTPGGQETQYF. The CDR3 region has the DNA TGCAGTGCTAGAGATACCCCGGGGGGCCAAGAGACCCAGTACTTC.

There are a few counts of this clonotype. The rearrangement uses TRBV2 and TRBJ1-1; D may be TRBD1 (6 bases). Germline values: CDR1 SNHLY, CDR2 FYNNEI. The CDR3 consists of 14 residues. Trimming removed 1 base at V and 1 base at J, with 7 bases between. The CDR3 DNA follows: TGTGCCAGCAGTGAAGAACAGGGGAACACTGAAGCTTTCTTT. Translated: CASSEEQGNTEAFF.

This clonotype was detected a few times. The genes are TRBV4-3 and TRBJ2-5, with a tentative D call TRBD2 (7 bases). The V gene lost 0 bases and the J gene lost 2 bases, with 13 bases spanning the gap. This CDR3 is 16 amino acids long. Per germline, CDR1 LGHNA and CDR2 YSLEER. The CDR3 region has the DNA TGCGCCAGCAGCCAAGAATACCGGGGGGCACAAGAGACCCAGTACTTC. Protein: CASSQEYRGAQETQYF.

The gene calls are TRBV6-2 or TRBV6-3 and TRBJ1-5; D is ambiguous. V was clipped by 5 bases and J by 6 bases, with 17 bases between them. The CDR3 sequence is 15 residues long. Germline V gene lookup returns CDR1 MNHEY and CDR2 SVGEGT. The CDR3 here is CASSEPLSFIQPQHF. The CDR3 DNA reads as TGTGCCAGCAGTGAGCCGCTCTCCTTCATTCAGCCCCAGCATTTT.

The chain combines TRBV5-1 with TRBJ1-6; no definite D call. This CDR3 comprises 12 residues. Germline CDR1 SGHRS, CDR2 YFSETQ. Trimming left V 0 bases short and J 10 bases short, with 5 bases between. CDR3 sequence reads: CASSLGSSPLHF. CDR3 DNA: TGCGCCAGCAGCTTGGGCAGCTCACCCCTCCACTTT.

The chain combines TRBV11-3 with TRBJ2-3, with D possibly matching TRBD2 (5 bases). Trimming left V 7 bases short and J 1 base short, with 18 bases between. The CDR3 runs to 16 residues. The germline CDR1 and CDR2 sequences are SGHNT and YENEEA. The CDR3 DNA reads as TGTGCCAGCACCCCGAGGGTAGGAGAGGGCACAGATACGCAGTATTTT. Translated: CASTPRVGEGTDTQYF.

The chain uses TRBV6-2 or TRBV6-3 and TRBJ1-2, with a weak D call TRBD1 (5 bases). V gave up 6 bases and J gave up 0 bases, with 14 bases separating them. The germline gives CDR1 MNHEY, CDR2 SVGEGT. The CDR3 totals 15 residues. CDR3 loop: CASRQAGEANYGYTF. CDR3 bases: TGTGCCAGCAGACAGGCCGGCGAGGCTAACTATGGCTACACCTTC.

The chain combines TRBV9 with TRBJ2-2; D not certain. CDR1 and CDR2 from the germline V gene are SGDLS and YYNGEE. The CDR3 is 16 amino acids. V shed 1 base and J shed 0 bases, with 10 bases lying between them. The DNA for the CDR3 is TGTGCCAGCAGCGTATCACAGCCCCCGAACACCGGGGAGCTGTTTTTT. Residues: CASSVSQPPNTGELFF.

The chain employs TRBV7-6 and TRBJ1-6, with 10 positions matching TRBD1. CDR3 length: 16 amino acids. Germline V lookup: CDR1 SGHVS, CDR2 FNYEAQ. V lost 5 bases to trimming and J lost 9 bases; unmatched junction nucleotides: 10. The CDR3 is CASSPGQGGSGSPLHF. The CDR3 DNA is TGTGCCAGCAGCCCCGGACAGGGGGGAAGTGGTTCACCCCTCCACTTT.

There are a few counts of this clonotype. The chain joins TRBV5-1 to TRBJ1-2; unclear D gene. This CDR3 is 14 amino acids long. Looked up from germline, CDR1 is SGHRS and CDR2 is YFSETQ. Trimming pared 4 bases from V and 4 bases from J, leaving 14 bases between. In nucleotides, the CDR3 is TGCGCCAGCAGCCAACAGAATATCCTCTATGGCTACACCTTC. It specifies CASSQQNILYGYTF. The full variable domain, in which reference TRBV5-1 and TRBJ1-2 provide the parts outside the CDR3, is KAGVTQTPRYLIKTRGQQVTLSCSPISGHRSVSWYQQTPGQGLQFLFEYFSETQRNKGNFPGRFSGRQFSNSRSEMNVSTLELGDSALYLCASSQQNILYGYTFGSGTRLTVV.

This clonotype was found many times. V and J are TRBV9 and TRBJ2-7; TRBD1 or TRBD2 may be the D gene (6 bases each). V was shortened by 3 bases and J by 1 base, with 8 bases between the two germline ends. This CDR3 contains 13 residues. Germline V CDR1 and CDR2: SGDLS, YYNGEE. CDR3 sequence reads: CASSGGGSYEQYF. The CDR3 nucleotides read TGTGCCAGCAGCGGAGGGGGGTCCTACGAGCAGTACTTC. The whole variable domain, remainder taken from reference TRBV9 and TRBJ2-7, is DSGVTQTPKHLITATGQRVTLRCSPRSGDLSVYWYQQSLDQGLQFLIQYYNGEERAKGNILERFSAQQFPDLHSELNLSSLELGDSALYFCASSGGGSYEQYFGPGTRLTVT.

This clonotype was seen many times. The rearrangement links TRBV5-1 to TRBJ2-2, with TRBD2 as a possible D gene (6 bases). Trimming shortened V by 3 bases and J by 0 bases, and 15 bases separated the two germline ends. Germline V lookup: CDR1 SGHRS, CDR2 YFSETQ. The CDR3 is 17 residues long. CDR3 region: CASSYLAPTANTGELFF. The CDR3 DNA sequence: TGCGCCAGCAGCTACCTAGCGCCTACCGCGAACACCGGGGAGCTGTTTTTT.